What follows are 27 T cell receptor beta chains derived from one specimen sequenced in a study of control samples from healthy donors and cancer patients. Produced via immunoSEQ multiplex PCR; TCRdb's table is partial and in-frame only. The sample has around 130,000 clones; around 92% are singletons. Sequencing used blood. These receptors came from a man aged 45-65 years in good health.

The rearrangement joins TRBV10-3 to TRBJ2-3; the match to TRBD1 covers 7 bases. There are 15 residues in the CDR3. Germline V CDR1 and CDR2: ENHRY, SYGVKD. J gave up 0 bases and V 4 bases, and 4 bases lay outside the gene matches. In nucleotides, the CDR3 is TGTGCCATCAGTGGAGACAGGGTCAGCACAGATACGCAGTATTTT. Translating it yields CAISGDRVSTDTQYF.

This chain connects TRBV2 to TRBJ2-5, with TRBD1 as a possible D gene (6 bases). Germline CDR1 is SNHLY and CDR2 is FYNNEI. Trimming removed 10 bases at V and 0 bases at J, with 9 bases between. The CDR3 is made up of 12 amino acids. The chain's CDR3 is CANRDNQETQYF. CDR3 sequence (DNA): TGTGCCAACCGGGACAACCAAGAGACCCAGTACTTC.

The chain couples TRBV29-1 to TRBJ1-1; D is uncertain. The CDR3 spans 12 residues. In germline, CDR1 is SQVTM, CDR2 ANQGSEA. Trimming removed 4 bases at V and 1 base at J, with 7 bases between. CDR3 bases: TGCAGCGTTGGGGCCCCGAACACTGAAGCTTTCTTT. Its translation is CSVGAPNTEAFF. The full variable domain, completed using reference TRBV29-1 and TRBJ1-1, is SAVISQKPSRDICQRGTSLTIQCQVDSQVTMMFWYRQQPGQSLTLIATANQGSEATYESGFVIDKFPISRPNLTFSTLTVSNMSPEDSSIYLCSVGAPNTEAFFGQGTRLTVV.

The J gene is TRBJ1-1, the V gene TRBV2; unclear D gene. Germline assignment: CDR1 SNHLY and CDR2 FYNNEI. V was pared by 2 bases and J by 0 bases, with 7 bases between. CDR3 length: 14 residues. CDR3 nucleotide sequence: TGTGCCAGCAGTGAAAGTGGTCTGAACACTGAAGCTTTCTTT. This sequence encodes CASSESGLNTEAFF. Supplemented by reference TRBV2 and TRBJ1-1, the full variable domain reads EPEVTQTPSHQVTQMGQEVILRCVPISNHLYFYWYRQILGQKVEFLVSFYNNEISEKSEIFDDQFSVERPDGSNFTLKIRSTKLEDSAMYFCASSESGLNTEAFFGQGTRLTVV.

The rearrangement joins TRBV5-1 to TRBJ2-3; 7 bases align to TRBD1. The CDR3 is 15 residues long. The germline gives CDR1 SGHRS, CDR2 YFSETQ. The V segment lost 3 bases and the J segment 1 base; nucleotides outside the gene matches: 5. The CDR3 nucleotides are TGCGCCAGCAGCTGGGACAGCGACGGCACAGATACGCAGTATTTT. Amino acid sequence: CASSWDSDGTDTQYF.

CDR3 in DNA: TGTGCCAGCAGTTACCCCGATAACACTGAAGCTTTCTTT. It encodes CASSYPDNTEAFF. This chain joins TRBV6-5 and TRBJ1-1, with D uncertain. CDR3 size: 13 residues. Deletions cut 2 bases from V and 2 bases from J, with 6 bases between. In germline, CDR1 is MNHEY, CDR2 SVGAGI.

The chain employs TRBV19 and TRBJ1-4, with TRBD1 as a possible D gene (6 bases). Per germline, CDR1 LNHDA and CDR2 SQIVND (reference sequence). The CDR3 runs 13 residues. Between the trimmed V and J ends, which lost 7 bases and 4 bases, there was a span of 10 bases. CDR3 amino acids: CASIGGFNEKLFF. In DNA, the CDR3 is TGTGCCAGTATAGGGGGGTTTAATGAAAAACTGTTTTTT.

V and J are TRBV27 and TRBJ1-3, with D uncertain. Germline CDR1 and CDR2: MNHEY and SMNVEV (reference sequence). The V gene lost 5 bases and the J gene lost 4 bases, with 12 bases spanning the gap. The CDR3 sequence is 14 residues long. The chain's CDR3 is CASSPRVSGNTIYF. The CDR3 DNA follows: TGTGCCAGCAGTCCTCGGGTATCCGGAAACACCATATATTTT.

In its sample, this clone was seen once. This rearrangement joins TRBV7-9 to TRBJ1-6; D call uncertain. Germline V gene lookup returns CDR1 SEHNR and CDR2 FQNEAQ (reference sequence). V was cut by 5 bases and J by 0 bases, with 11 bases left in between. The CDR3 runs 16 residues. The CDR3 protein is CASSTSSSSYNSPLHF. The CDR3 DNA is TGTGCCAGCAGCACCTCTTCTAGCTCCTATAATTCACCCCTCCACTTT.

The rearrangement uses TRBV3-1 (or the pseudogene TRBV3-2) and TRBJ2-7; D not certain. V dropped 1 base and J dropped 1 base, with 8 bases sitting between them. CDR1 LGHDT and CDR2 YNNKEL come from the germline V gene (reference sequence). The CDR3 covers 14 residues. The DNA of the CDR3 is TGTGCCAGCAGCCAAGTTTCTGGGTCCTACGAGCAGTACTTC. It translates to CASSQVSGSYEQYF.

The chain is built from TRBV2 and TRBJ1-1; D might be TRBD1 (5 bases). Germline lookup yields CDR1 SNHLY and CDR2 FYNNEI. The CDR3 spans 15 residues. V was clipped by 7 bases and J by 5 bases, with 20 bases between them. CDR3 DNA sequence: TGTGCCAGCACCGTTACCCCGACCGGGGGGACTGAAGCTTTCTTT. The encoded protein is CASTVTPTGGTEAFF.

The J gene is TRBJ2-7, the V gene TRBV6-5; TRBD1 matches at 12 bases. V was clipped by 1 base and J by 6 bases; unmatched bases: 4. Germline values: CDR1 MNHEY, CDR2 SVGAGI. The CDR3 sequence is 15 residues long. CDR3 sequence: CASSYLGTGGREQYF. The DNA for the CDR3 is TGTGCCAGCAGTTACTTGGGGACAGGGGGCCGCGAGCAGTACTTC.

This chain links TRBV9 with TRBJ2-7; 7 bases are a match to TRBD2. Germline trimming cut 0 bases from V and 0 bases from J; bases unmatched to any gene: 3. The CDR3 runs to 15 residues. Per germline, CDR1 SGDLS and CDR2 YYNGEE. This chain's CDR3 is CASSVDSGLSYEQYF. The DNA for the CDR3 is TGTGCCAGCAGCGTAGATAGCGGGCTCTCCTACGAGCAGTACTTC.

The sample holds one count of this clone. The CDR3 is CASSQRLLRGETQYF. CDR3 coding DNA: TGTGCCAGCAGCCAGCGCCTCCTACGTGGGGAGACCCAGTACTTC. This chain joins TRBV27 and TRBJ2-5; D remains unclear. This CDR3 region has 15 residues. Trimming removed 6 bases from V and 5 bases from J, with 19 bases in between. In germline, CDR1 is MNHEY, CDR2 SMNVEV (reference sequence).

The chain carries TRBV5-6 and TRBJ2-7; weak D call: TRBD1 (6 bases). Trimming pared 3 bases from V and 4 bases from J, leaving 14 bases between. CDR3 length: 14 amino acids. CDR1 and CDR2 from the germline V gene are SGHDT and YYEEEE. DNA for the CDR3: TGTGCCAGCAGCTCTGACAGGACTTTTTACGAGCAGTACTTC. Translating gives CASSSDRTFYEQYF.

This chain joins TRBV3-1 (or the pseudogene TRBV3-2) and TRBJ1-1; TRBD1 agrees at 8 bases. J gave up 2 bases and V 7 bases, and 6 bases lay outside the gene matches. Germline CDR1 reads LGHDT; CDR2 reads YNNKEL (reference sequence). The CDR3 runs 14 residues. CDR3 sequence reads: CASTGTGGNTEAFF. CDR3 DNA sequence: TGTGCCAGCACCGGGACAGGTGGAAACACTGAAGCTTTCTTT.

The gene calls are TRBV5-1 and TRBJ2-7; D is unclear. This CDR3 comprises 15 residues. V lost 0 bases, J lost 5 bases, and 15 bases lay in between. Germline V gene sequence: CDR1 SGHRS, CDR2 YFSETQ. The DNA of the CDR3 is TGCGCCAGCAGCTTGGCCCTGGGGTTAAGCAACGAGCAGTACTTC. The encoded protein is CASSLALGLSNEQYF.

This chain uses TRBV18 with TRBJ1-3; D ambiguous. The V and J ends lost 2 bases and 3 bases respectively, with 5 bases between them. Germline CDR1 is KGHSH and CDR2 is LQKENI. The CDR3 is 13 residues long. The CDR3 region has the DNA TGTGCCAGCTCACCAGGGTTTGGAAACACCATATATTTT. Protein product: CASSPGFGNTIYF.

The CDR3 loop reads CASSSTGNSYEQYF. The CDR3 nucleotides read TGCGCCAGCAGCTCCACCGGGAACTCCTACGAGCAGTACTTC. The chain links TRBV5-1 to TRBJ2-7; D possibly corresponds to TRBD2 (5 bases). The CDR3 has 14 amino acids. V lost 3 bases and J 0 bases, leaving 10 bases between the germline ends. Germline CDR1 reads SGHRS; CDR2 reads YFSETQ.

The gene calls are TRBV7-9 and TRBJ2-3; the D gene is possibly TRBD2 (7 bases). This CDR3 is built from 18 residues. Trimming removed 0 bases from V and 0 bases from J, with 16 bases in between. CDR1 and CDR2 (germline): SEHNR, FQNEAQ (reference sequence). CDR3 sequence (DNA): TGTGCCAGCAGCTTAGCGCAGGTGGGGGGGCCTAGCACAGATACGCAGTATTTT. It yields the protein CASSLAQVGGPSTDTQYF. The whole variable domain, filled in from reference TRBV7-9 and TRBJ2-3, reads DTGVSQNPRHKITKRGQNVTFRCDPISEHNRLYWYRQTLGQGPEFLTYFQNEAQLEKSRLLSDRFSAERPKGSFSTLEIQRTEQGDSAMYLCASSLAQVGGPSTDTQYFGPGTRLTVL.

The chain uses TRBV15 and TRBJ1-1; the D is unclear. The CDR3 consists of 15 residues. Germline V gene sequence: CDR1 LNHNV, CDR2 YYDKDF (reference sequence). V lost 0 bases and J lost 2, with 10 bases in between. CDR3 in amino acids: CATSRDPRQNTEAFF. In nucleotides, the CDR3 is TGTGCCACCAGCAGAGATCCCAGACAAAACACTGAAGCTTTCTTT.

The chain joins TRBV7-7 to TRBJ2-7; 9 nucleotides match TRBD1. The ends lost 5 bases at V and 6 bases at J; junction bases unmatched: 11. The CDR3 is 15 residues long. Germline V gene data show CDR1 as SSHAT and CDR2 as FNYEAQ (reference sequence). The CDR3 bases are TGTGCCAGCAGCGCCTCCGGACAGGGGTTGGTCGAGCAGTACTTC. Translating gives CASSASGQGLVEQYF.

The V and J genes are TRBV7-9 and TRBJ2-5; TRBD1 matches 8 bases. J was trimmed by 9 bases and V by 8 bases; bases with no gene match: 8. CDR1 and CDR2 (germline): SEHNR, FQNEAQ (reference sequence). There are 12 residues in the CDR3. CDR3: CASLDRGTAQYF. The DNA for the CDR3 is TGTGCCAGCCTTGACAGGGGAACGGCCCAGTACTTC.

For the CDR3, the DNA is TGTGCCACCAGCAGAGATCTGGGGGCGCGTACTGAAGCTTTCTTT. Protein product: CATSRDLGARTEAFF. V and J are TRBV15 and TRBJ1-1, with D tentatively TRBD1 (6 bases). There are 15 residues in the CDR3. Germline CDR1 and CDR2: LNHNV and YYDKDF (reference sequence). V dropped 0 bases and J dropped 5 bases, with 13 bases sitting between them.

The CDR3: CASSPGTGYSNQPQHF. As DNA, the CDR3 is TGTGCCAGCAGCCCGGGGACAGGGTATAGCAATCAGCCCCAGCATTTT. This sequence joins TRBV7-9 and TRBJ1-5; 9 positions agree with TRBD1. The CDR3 sequence is 16 residues long. V was pared by 5 bases and J by 0 bases, with 5 bases of the junction left unmatched. Per germline, CDR1 SEHNR and CDR2 FQNEAQ (reference sequence).

The CDR3 loop reads CASGLTGADTQYF. The CDR3 DNA reads TGTGCTAGTGGACTAACAGGAGCAGATACGCAGTATTTT. The gene calls are TRBV12-5 and TRBJ2-3; tentatively, D is TRBD1 (5 bases). Trimming cost V 6 bases and J 4 bases, with 11 bases left between them. Germline V gives CDR1 LGHNT, CDR2 FRNRAP. This CDR3 spans 13 amino acids.

The V and J genes are TRBV5-6 and TRBJ1-2; possibly TRBD1 for D (5 bases). The CDR3 spans 15 residues. Looked up from germline, CDR1 is SGHDT and CDR2 is YYEEEE. Trimming left V 4 bases short and J 3 bases short, with 16 bases between. Written as DNA, the CDR3 is TGTGCCAGCAGCGTAACCCCAGGGACCGACTATGGCTACACCTTC. Protein product: CASSVTPGTDYGYTF. The entire variable domain, with the rest obtained from reference TRBV5-6 and TRBJ1-2, is as follows: DAGVTQSPTHLIKTRGQQVTLRCSPKSGHDTVSWYQQALGQGPQFIFQYYEEEERQRGNFPDRFSGHQFPNYSSELNVNALLLGDSALYLCASSVTPGTDYGYTFGSGTRLTVV.